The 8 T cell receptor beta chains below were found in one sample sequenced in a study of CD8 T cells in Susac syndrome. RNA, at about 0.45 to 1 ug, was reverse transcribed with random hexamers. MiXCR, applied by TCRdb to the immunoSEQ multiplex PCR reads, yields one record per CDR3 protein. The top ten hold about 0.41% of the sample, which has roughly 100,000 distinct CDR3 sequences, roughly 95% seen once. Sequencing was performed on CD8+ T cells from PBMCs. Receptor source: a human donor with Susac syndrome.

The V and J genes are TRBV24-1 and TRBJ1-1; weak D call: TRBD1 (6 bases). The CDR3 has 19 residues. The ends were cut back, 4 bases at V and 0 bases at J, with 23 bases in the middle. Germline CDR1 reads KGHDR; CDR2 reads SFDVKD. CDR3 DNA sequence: TGTGCCACCAGTGACCGCAATTTGGGGGGCGCGACGATGAACACTGAAGCTTTCTTT. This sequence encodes CATSDRNLGGATMNTEAFF.

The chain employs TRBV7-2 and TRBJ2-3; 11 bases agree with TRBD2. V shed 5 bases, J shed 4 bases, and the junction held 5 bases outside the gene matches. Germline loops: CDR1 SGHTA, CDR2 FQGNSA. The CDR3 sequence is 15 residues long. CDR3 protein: CASSDSGGAADTQYF. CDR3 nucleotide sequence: TGTGCCAGCAGCGATAGCGGGGGGGCCGCAGATACGCAGTATTTT.

As DNA, the CDR3 is TGTGCCAGCAGTTCCCGGACTAGGAACTACGAGCAGTACTTC. Its translation: CASSSRTRNYEQYF. V gene TRBV27 combines with J gene TRBJ2-7; 7 bases map to TRBD2. The CDR3 is 14 residues long. Germline V gives CDR1 MNHEY, CDR2 SMNVEV (reference sequence). J gave up 3 bases and V 4 bases, and 6 bases lay outside the gene matches.

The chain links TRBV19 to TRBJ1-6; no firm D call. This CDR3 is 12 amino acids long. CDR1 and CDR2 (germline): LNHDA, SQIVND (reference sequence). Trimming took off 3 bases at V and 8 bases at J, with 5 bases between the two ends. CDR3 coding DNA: TGTGCCAGTAGTATCGGGTATTCACCCCTCCACTTT. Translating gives CASSIGYSPLHF. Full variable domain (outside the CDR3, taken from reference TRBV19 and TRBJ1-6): DGGITQSPKYLFRKEGQNVTLSCEQNLNHDAMYWYRQDPGQGLRLIYYSQIVNDFQKGDIAEGYSVSREKKESFPLTVTSAQKNPTAFYLCASSIGYSPLHFGNGTRLTVT.

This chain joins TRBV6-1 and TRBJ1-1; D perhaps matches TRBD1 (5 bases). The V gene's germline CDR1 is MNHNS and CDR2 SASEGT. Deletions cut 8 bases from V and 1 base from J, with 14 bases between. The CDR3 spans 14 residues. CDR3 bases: TGTGCCAGCCAAGAGGGACCGAAGAACACTGAAGCTTTCTTT. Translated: CASQEGPKNTEAFF.

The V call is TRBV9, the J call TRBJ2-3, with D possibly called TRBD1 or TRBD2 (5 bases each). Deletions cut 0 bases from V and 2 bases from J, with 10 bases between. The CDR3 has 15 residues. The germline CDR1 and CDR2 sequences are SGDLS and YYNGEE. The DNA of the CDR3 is TGTGCCAGCAGCGTAGAAGTCGGGACCACAGATACGCAGTATTTT. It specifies CASSVEVGTTDTQYF.

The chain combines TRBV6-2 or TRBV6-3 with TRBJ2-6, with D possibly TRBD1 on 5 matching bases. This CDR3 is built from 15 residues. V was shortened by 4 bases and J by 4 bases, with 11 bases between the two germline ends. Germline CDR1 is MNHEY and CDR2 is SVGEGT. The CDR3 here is CASSLGRSGANVLTF. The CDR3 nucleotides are TGTGCCAGCAGTTTGGGGCGGTCCGGGGCCAACGTCCTGACTTTC.

The CDR3 DNA follows: TGTGCCAGCAGTCCCCCCCGCGGGCAGGGAGATACGCAGTATTTT. Its protein product is CASSPPRGQGDTQYF. The rearrangement uses TRBV12-3 or TRBV12-4 and TRBJ2-3; the D gene could be TRBD1 or TRBD2 (5 bases each). V lost 5 bases to trimming and J lost 5 bases, with 17 bases between them. This CDR3 is built from 15 residues.